This T cell receptor (beta chain) stems from a study of T cell responses to AZD1222 COVID-19 vaccine. Study outcomes and limitations: Seropositive status at baseline applied to only a handful of AZD1222 recipients. Epitopes outside B.1.351 and B.1.1.7 mutated regions reportedly drew nearly half of spike TCRs.

In this sample, this clone turned up once. Antigen: not known. From germline, CDR1 is SGHVS and CDR2 FQNEAQ. The CDR3 loop spans 18 amino acids. With 1 base clipped from V and 4 bases from J, the junction kept 11 bases outside the gene matches. Sequencing used immunoSEQ multiplex PCR; TCRdb keeps in-frame clones, though not all of them. Here the sample spans approximately 110,000 clones, 85% to 90% being singletons. The sample was peripheral blood, taken 28 days after the second AZD1222 dose. V is TRBV7-8 and J is TRBJ2-7, with TRBD2 matching 12 bases. This receptor was taken from an adult who received the AZD1222 COVID-19 vaccine. CDR3 bases: TGTGCCAGCAGCTTAGGGGTCGGACTAGCGGGGTTCTCGTACGAGCAGTACTTC. This sequence encodes CASSLGVGLAGFSYEQYF.